This T cell receptor beta chain was obtained from a study of cytomegalovirus exposure and HLA in healthy donors. Whole-study results and caveats: There were several of the most significant clusters that appeared linked to common viral pathogens in a later analysis.

Germline CDR1 is LNHDA and CDR2 is SQIVND (reference sequence). V lost 5 bases and J lost 0; bases outside the gene matches: 14. This CDR3 is built from 19 residues. The PCR ran on 60 Vbeta and 13 Jbeta primers. Produced via immunoSEQ multiplex PCR; TCRdb's table is partial and in-frame only. The sample lists about 81,000 clones; around 80% were seen once. Details on this clone: Its target is unknown.

The V gene is TRBV19, the J gene TRBJ2-1, with TRBD1 identical over 9 bases. Sequencing input: PBMCs. This TCR derives from a man aged 50 to 60 in good health and CMV-seropositive. CDR3: CASSAAGTGYVSSYNEQFF. Here the CDR3 DNA reads TGTGCCAGTAGTGCGGCCGGGACAGGGTATGTCAGCTCCTACAATGAGCAGTTCTTC.